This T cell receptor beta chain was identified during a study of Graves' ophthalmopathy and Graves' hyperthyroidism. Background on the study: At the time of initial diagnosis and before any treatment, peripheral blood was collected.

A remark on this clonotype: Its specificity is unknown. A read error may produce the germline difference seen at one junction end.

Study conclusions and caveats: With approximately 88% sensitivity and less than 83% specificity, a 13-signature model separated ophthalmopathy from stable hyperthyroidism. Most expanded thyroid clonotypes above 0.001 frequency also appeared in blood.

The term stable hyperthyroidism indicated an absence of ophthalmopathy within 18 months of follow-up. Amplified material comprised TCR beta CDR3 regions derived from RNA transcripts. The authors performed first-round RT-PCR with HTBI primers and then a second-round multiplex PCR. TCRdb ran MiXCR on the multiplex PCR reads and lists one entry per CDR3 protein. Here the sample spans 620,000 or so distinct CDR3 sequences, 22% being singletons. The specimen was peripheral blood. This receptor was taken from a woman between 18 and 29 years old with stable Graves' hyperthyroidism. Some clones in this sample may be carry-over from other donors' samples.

This chain's CDR3 is CASSLATGGGFTF. The CDR3 nucleotides are TGTGCCAGCAGTTTAGCGACAGGGGGTGGCTTCACCTTC. The chain recombines TRBV12-3 or TRBV12-4 with TRBJ1-2; 9 bases agree with TRBD1. There are 13 residues in the CDR3.